The present TCR beta chain was sequenced within a study of shared clonotypes between healthy human individuals. This CDR3 contains 15 residues. Germline CDR1 reads LNHDA; CDR2 reads SQIVND (reference sequence). V lost 3 bases and J 4 bases, leaving 15 bases between the germline ends. Assay used: immunoSEQ multiplex PCR; TCRdb lists only in-frame clones, some missing. The sample has 450,000 to 650,000 clones; roughly four fifths are singletons. This TCR derives from a woman in her thirties or forties in good health. Some clones in this sample may be carry-over from other donors' samples. The V call is TRBV19, the J call TRBJ1-2; D uncertain. The sequenced sample consisted of PBMCs. The CDR3 region is CASSIGLEASYGYTF. CDR3 coding DNA: TGTGCCAGTAGTATTGGTTTGGAAGCAAGCTATGGCTACACCTTC.